A selection of T cell receptor beta chains follows, all from one sample in a study of Graves' ophthalmopathy and Graves' hyperthyroidism. MiXCR was run by TCRdb on the multiplex PCR reads, yielding one entry per CDR3 protein. The sample holds 580,000 or so distinct CDR3 sequences, approximately 37% seen once. Source material: peripheral blood or thyroid tissue (not recorded which). The receptors come from an adult man with Graves' hyperthyroidism. Both conserved end residues are part of each CDR3. The D gene is left open where the match is weak. Expanded clones get a size class; other rows say once, few or many, or leave the size out.

>.|TRBJ2-5|many|TRBV5-8
CASSLAAGRETQYF
TGTGCCAGCAGCTTGGCGGCAGGGAGAGAGACCCAGTACTTC
>.|TRBJ2-7|many|TRBV16
CASSPNYEQYF
TGTGCCAGCAGCCCCAACTACGAGCAGTACTTC
>.|TRBJ2-2|.|TRBV25-1
CASSASSLAGELFF
TGTGCCAGCAGTGCTAGTTCGCTAGCCGGGGAGCTGTTTTTT
>TRBD1|TRBJ1-1|many|TRBV2
CASSAGTDNTEAFF
TGTGCCAGCAGTGCAGGGACAGATAACACTGAAGCTTTCTTT
>.|TRBJ2-7|many|TRBV5-6
CASSRRQAYHEQYF
TGTGCCAGCAGTCGCCGACAGGCCTACCACGAGCAGTACTTC
>.|TRBJ1-2|many|TRBV5-8
CASSLETGQGYTF
TGTGCCAGCAGCTTGGAAACAGGACAGGGCTACACCTTC
>TRBD1|TRBJ2-5|many|TRBV5-6
CASSWDRAWETQYF
TGTGCCAGCAGCTGGGACAGGGCATGGGAGACCCAGTACTTC
>TRBD1|TRBJ2-5|.|TRBV18
CASSPGTAYQETQYF
TGTGCCAGCTCACCAGGGACAGCTTACCAAGAGACCCAGTACTTC
>.|TRBJ1-1|.|TRBV28
CASRTQVPNTEAFF
TGTGCCAGCAGAACACAAGTCCCGAACACTGAAGCTTTCTTT
>.|TRBJ2-6|.|TRBV13
CASSLSSVLTF
TGTGCCAGCAGCCTGTCTAGCGTCCTGACTTTC